These T cell receptor beta chains were read from a single sample in a study of cytomegalovirus exposure and HLA in healthy donors. Sequencing was performed with immunoSEQ multiplex PCR; in TCRdb, only in-frame clones are kept and a portion is missing. The sample includes some 120,000 clones, around 75% seen only once; the top ten take 1.6%. The sequencing sample was made of PBMCs. The receptors stem from a young woman in good health and CMV-seronegative. Each CDR3 is given with its conserved first and last residue. Each record gives: CDR3 protein, CDR3 DNA, V gene, clone size, J gene, D gene. D genes are given only for firm matches. Clone size is shown for a subset of rows, as once, few, many or a class of expanded clone.

CDR3: CASSIKPGTRKYF; DNA: TGTGCCAGTAGTATCAAACCCGGGACACGGAAATATTTT; V: TRBV19; size: .; J: TRBJ2-3; D: .
CDR3: CASSYRGGDEKLFF; DNA: TGTGCCAGCAGCTACAGGGGGGGAGATGAAAAACTGTTTTTT; V: TRBV7-9; size: .; J: TRBJ1-4; D: TRBD1
CDR3: CASSLRIGGTEETQYF; DNA: TGTGCCAGCAGCTTAAGGATAGGGGGGACAGAAGAGACCCAGTACTTC; V: TRBV13; size: .; J: TRBJ2-5; D: .
CDR3: CASSFSPGARGGGTQYF; DNA: TGTGCCAGCAGTTTTTCCCCCGGGGCAAGGGGAGGAGGGACCCAGTACTTC; V: TRBV28; size: .; J: TRBJ2-5; D: .
CDR3: CASSVDGLAGGNEQFF; DNA: TGTGCCAGCAGCGTAGATGGACTAGCGGGGGGGAATGAGCAGTTCTTC; V: TRBV9; size: .; J: TRBJ2-1; D: TRBD2
CDR3: CASSLQGLETQYF; DNA: TGTGCCAGCAGCCTACAGGGGTTGGAGACCCAGTACTTC; V: TRBV14; size: .; J: TRBJ2-5; D: TRBD1
CDR3: CASSGRRRGGPGEKLFF; DNA: TGTGCCAGCAGTGGAAGGAGGAGAGGGGGCCCGGGAGAAAAACTGTTTTTT; V: TRBV6-1; size: .; J: TRBJ1-4; D: TRBD1
CDR3: CASSSEDGTNEKLFF; DNA: TGTGCCAGCAGCTCTGAGGATGGTACTAATGAAAAACTGTTTTTT; V: TRBV5-4; size: .; J: TRBJ1-4; D: .
CDR3: CARDKDRGDGELFF; DNA: TGTGCCAGGGATAAAGACAGGGGGGACGGGGAGCTGTTTTTT; V: TRBV6-1; size: .; J: TRBJ2-2; D: TRBD1
CDR3: CASRQGSEKLFF; DNA: TGTGCCAGCAGACAGGGTTCTGAAAAACTGTTTTTT; V: TRBV27; size: .; J: TRBJ1-4; D: .
CDR3: CAIDDRVDGYTF; DNA: TGTGCCATCGACGACAGGGTCGATGGCTACACCTTC; V: TRBV2; size: .; J: TRBJ1-2; D: TRBD1
CDR3: CAISAVGIYDTGELFF; DNA: TGTGCCATCTCAGCCGTGGGCATATACGACACCGGGGAGCTGTTTTTT; V: TRBV10-3; size: .; J: TRBJ2-2; D: .
CDR3: CASRMGGSSYEQYF; DNA: TGTGCCAGCAGAATGGGGGGGAGCTCCTACGAGCAGTACTTC; V: TRBV6-1; size: .; J: TRBJ2-7; D: TRBD2
CDR3: CASSPLARNTGELFF; DNA: TGTGCCAGCTCACCCCTAGCCAGGAACACCGGGGAGCTGTTTTTT; V: TRBV18; size: .; J: TRBJ2-2; D: .
CDR3: CASSGDTGELFF; DNA: TGTGCCAGCAGCGGAGACACCGGGGAGCTGTTTTTT; V: TRBV9; size: .; J: TRBJ2-2; D: .
CDR3: CASSLSGGTYNEQFF; DNA: TGTGCCAGCAGCTTATCCGGGGGGACCTACAATGAGCAGTTCTTC; V: TRBV5-4; size: few; J: TRBJ2-1; D: TRBD2
CDR3: CASSQLGGPDTGELFF; DNA: TGTGCCAGCAGCCAACTCGGGGGGCCAGACACCGGGGAGCTGTTTTTT; V: TRBV4-2; size: .; J: TRBJ2-2; D: .
CDR3: CSVDRGHPEAFF; DNA: TGCAGCGTTGACAGGGGGCACCCTGAAGCTTTCTTT; V: TRBV29-1; size: .; J: TRBJ1-1; D: TRBD1
CDR3: CASSPTGGQGYTF; DNA: TGTGCCAGCAGTCCCACAGGGGGTCAAGGCTACACCTTC; V: TRBV25-1; size: .; J: TRBJ1-2; D: TRBD1
CDR3: CASSSNPGHGYTF; DNA: TGTGCCAGCAGCTCCAACCCGGGACACGGCTACACCTTC; V: TRBV7-9; size: .; J: TRBJ1-2; D: .
CDR3: CASSLGTSGGPYEQYF; DNA: TGTGCCAGCAGCTTAGGGACTAGCGGGGGTCCCTACGAGCAGTACTTC; V: TRBV13; size: .; J: TRBJ2-7; D: TRBD2
CDR3: CASGLADIYGYTF; DNA: TGTGCTAGTGGTTTGGCGGACATCTATGGCTACACCTTC; V: TRBV12-5; size: few; J: TRBJ1-2; D: .
CDR3: CASSRRGAGNGYEQYF; DNA: TGCGCCAGCAGCCGAAGAGGAGCCGGAAATGGGTACGAGCAGTACTTC; V: TRBV5-1; size: .; J: TRBJ2-7; D: .
CDR3: CASSLAGTDTQYF; DNA: TGCGCCAGCAGCTTGGCAGGGACAGATACGCAGTATTTT; V: TRBV5-1; size: .; J: TRBJ2-3; D: .
CDR3: CASSLGQGGGEQYF; DNA: TGTGCCAGCAGCTTAGGACAGGGTGGTGGCGAGCAGTACTTC; V: TRBV7-6; size: .; J: TRBJ2-7; D: TRBD1
CDR3: CSAGRESDTQYF; DNA: TGCAGCGCCGGGAGGGAGTCAGATACGCAGTATTTT; V: TRBV29-1; size: .; J: TRBJ2-3; D: TRBD2
CDR3: CASSQLPFGTNTDTQYF; DNA: TGCGCCAGCAGCCAATTGCCTTTCGGAACTAACACAGATACGCAGTATTTT; V: TRBV4-1; size: .; J: TRBJ2-3; D: .
CDR3: CASGGAPGAPLHF; DNA: TGTGCCAGCGGAGGTGCCCCGGGGGCACCCCTCCACTTT; V: TRBV2; size: .; J: TRBJ1-6; D: .
CDR3: CASRDQGAAAFGGYTF; DNA: TGTGCCAGCAGGGACCAAGGGGCAGCAGCCTTCGGAGGCTACACCTTC; V: TRBV28; size: .; J: TRBJ1-2; D: .
CDR3: CASSEVSGAAYEQYF; DNA: TGTGCCAGCAGTGAAGTGTCAGGGGCGGCCTACGAGCAGTACTTC; V: TRBV6-1; size: once; J: TRBJ2-7; D: .
CDR3: CATSGYRVANTEAFF; DNA: TGTGCCACCAGCGGATACAGGGTTGCGAACACTGAAGCTTTCTTT; V: TRBV15; size: once; J: TRBJ1-1; D: .
CDR3: CASNGGIYEQYF; DNA: TGTGCCAGCAACGGAGGGATCTACGAGCAGTACTTC; V: TRBV2; size: .; J: TRBJ2-7; D: .
CDR3: CASSREGGGNQPQHF; DNA: TGTGCCAGCAGCCGCGAGGGGGGGGGCAATCAGCCCCAGCATTTT; V: TRBV7-9; size: .; J: TRBJ1-5; D: .
CDR3: CASLWTDGTTEAFF; DNA: TGTGCCAGTCTATGGACAGACGGTACTACTGAAGCTTTCTTT; V: TRBV7-9; size: .; J: TRBJ1-1; D: .
CDR3: CAISESQGQGADTQYF; DNA: TGTGCCATCAGTGAGTCTCAGGGACAGGGGGCAGATACGCAGTATTTT; V: TRBV10-3; size: .; J: TRBJ2-3; D: TRBD1
CDR3: CASSPAGRGAGVETQYF; DNA: TGTGCCAGCAGCCCCGCTGGGCGGGGGGCAGGTGTGGAGACCCAGTACTTC; V: TRBV5-4; size: .; J: TRBJ2-5; D: TRBD2
CDR3: CASSLQGLNYGYTF; DNA: TGTGCCAGCAGTTTACAGGGACTTAACTATGGCTACACCTTC; V: TRBV28; size: .; J: TRBJ1-2; D: .
CDR3: CASSLDSYQPQHF; DNA: TGTGCCAGCAGCCTGGACAGTTATCAGCCCCAGCATTTT; V: TRBV28; size: .; J: TRBJ1-5; D: .
CDR3: CASSPAVQGTRDQPQHF; DNA: TGTGCCAGCAGTCCAGCCGTACAGGGTACGCGTGATCAGCCCCAGCATTTT; V: TRBV28; size: .; J: TRBJ1-5; D: .
CDR3: CASSLLLDSPNSPLHF; DNA: TGTGCCAGCAGCCTCCTCTTGGACAGCCCGAATTCACCCCTCCACTTT; V: TRBV4-2; size: .; J: TRBJ1-6; D: .
CDR3: CASSRGVAGTTNTGELFF; DNA: TGCGCCAGCAGCCGCGGGGTAGCGGGGACAACAAACACCGGGGAGCTGTTTTTT; V: TRBV4-1; size: .; J: TRBJ2-2; D: TRBD2
CDR3: CASSWGQGLNYGYTF; DNA: TGTGCCAGCAGCTGGGGACAGGGGCTTAACTATGGCTACACCTTC; V: TRBV5-4; size: few; J: TRBJ1-2; D: TRBD1
CDR3: CASSFTGPGELFF; DNA: TGTGCCAGCAGCTTTACAGGACCCGGGGAGCTGTTTTTT; V: TRBV5-8; size: .; J: TRBJ2-2; D: .
CDR3: CASSVGLVGSEQYF; DNA: TGTGCCAGCAGCGTAGGACTGGTGGGGAGCGAGCAGTACTTC; V: TRBV9; size: few; J: TRBJ2-7; D: .
CDR3: CASVRTNHPDRAVGELFF; DNA: TGCGCCAGCGTAAGAACGAATCATCCGGACAGGGCGGTCGGGGAGCTGTTTTTT; V: TRBV10-2; size: once; J: TRBJ2-2; D: TRBD1
CDR3: CAISESRVGTDTQYF; DNA: TGTGCCATCAGTGAGTCGAGGGTTGGCACAGATACGCAGTATTTT; V: TRBV10-3; size: .; J: TRBJ2-3; D: .